This T cell receptor beta chain was captured by sequencing in a study of blood T cell repertoires in COVID-19. Study overall: T cells, B-cell-depleted T cells, or PBMCs provided the cDNA or gDNA that served as material.

The CDR3 is made up of 14 amino acids. Germline values: CDR1 GTSNPN, CDR2 SVGIG (reference sequence). Trimming shortened V by 5 bases and J by 6 bases, and 14 bases separated the two germline ends. This clone was detected only once. The authors' processing: It was from reference gene primer amplification that nucleated cell counts were estimated. Clones were read by immunoSEQ multiplex PCR, and TCRdb kept only the in-frame ones, dropping some. V, J and clone size derive from that table, while D and trimming were established from the DNA sequence. This sample has around 80,000 clones; over 70% occur once, and the top ten carry about an eighth.

The sequencing input was peripheral blood. The source is a man aged 80 or over with acute or convalescent COVID-19. The rearrangement links TRBV30 to TRBJ1-6; D is possibly TRBD1 (5 bases). The CDR3 spells CAWGPTVRNSPLHF. The CDR3 DNA reads TGTGCCTGGGGACCGACAGTCCGTAATTCACCCCTCCACTTT.